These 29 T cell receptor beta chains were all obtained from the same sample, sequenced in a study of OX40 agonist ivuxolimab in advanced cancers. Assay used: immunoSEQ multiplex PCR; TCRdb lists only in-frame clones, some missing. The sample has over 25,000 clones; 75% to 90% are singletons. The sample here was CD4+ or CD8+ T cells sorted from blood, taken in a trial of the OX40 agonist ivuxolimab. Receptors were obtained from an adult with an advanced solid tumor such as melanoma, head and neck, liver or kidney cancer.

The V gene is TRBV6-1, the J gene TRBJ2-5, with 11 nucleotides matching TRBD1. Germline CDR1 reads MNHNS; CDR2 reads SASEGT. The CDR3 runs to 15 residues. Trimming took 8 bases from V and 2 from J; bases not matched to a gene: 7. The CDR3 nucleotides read TGTGCCAGCGGGACCGGGACAGGGGGACAAGAGACCCAGTACTTC. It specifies CASGTGTGGQETQYF.

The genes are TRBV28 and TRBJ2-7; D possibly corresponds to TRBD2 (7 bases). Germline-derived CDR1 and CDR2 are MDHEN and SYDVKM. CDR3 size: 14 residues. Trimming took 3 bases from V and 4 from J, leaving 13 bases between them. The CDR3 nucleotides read TGTGCCAGCAGTTTGGCGGGGGCGCAGTACGAGCAGTACTTC. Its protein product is CASSLAGAQYEQYF. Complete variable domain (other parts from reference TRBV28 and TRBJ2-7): DVKVTQSSRYLVKRTGEKVFLECVQDMDHENMFWYRQDPGLGLRLIYFSYDVKMKEKGDIPEGYSVSREKKERFSLILESASTNQTSMYLCASSLAGAQYEQYFGPGTRLTVT.

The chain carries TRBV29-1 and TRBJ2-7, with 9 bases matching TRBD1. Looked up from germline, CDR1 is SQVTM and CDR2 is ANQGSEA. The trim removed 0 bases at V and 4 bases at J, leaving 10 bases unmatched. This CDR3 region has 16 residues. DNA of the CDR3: TGCAGCGTTGAAGAGGGGTGGGGACAGGGTCCATACGAGCAGTACTTC. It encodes CSVEEGWGQGPYEQYF.

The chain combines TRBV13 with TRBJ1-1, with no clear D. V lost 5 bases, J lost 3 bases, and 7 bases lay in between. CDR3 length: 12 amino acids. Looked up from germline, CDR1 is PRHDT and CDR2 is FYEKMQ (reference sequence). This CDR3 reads CASSREDTEAFF. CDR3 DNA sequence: TGTGCCAGCAGCCGGGAGGACACTGAAGCTTTCTTT.

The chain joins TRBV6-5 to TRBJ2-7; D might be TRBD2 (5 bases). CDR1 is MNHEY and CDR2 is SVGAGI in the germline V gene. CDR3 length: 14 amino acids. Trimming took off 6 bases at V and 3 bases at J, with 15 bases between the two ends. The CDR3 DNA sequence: TGTGCCAGCAGCAGATCTGCGGAGGACTACGAGCAGTACTTC. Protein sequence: CASSRSAEDYEQYF.

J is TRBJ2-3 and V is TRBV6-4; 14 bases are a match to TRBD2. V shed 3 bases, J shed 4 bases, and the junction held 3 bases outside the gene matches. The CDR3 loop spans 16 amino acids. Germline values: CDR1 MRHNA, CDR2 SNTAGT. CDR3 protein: CASSEEGLAGADTQYF. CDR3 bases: TGTGCCAGCAGTGAGGAGGGACTAGCGGGGGCAGATACGCAGTATTTT.

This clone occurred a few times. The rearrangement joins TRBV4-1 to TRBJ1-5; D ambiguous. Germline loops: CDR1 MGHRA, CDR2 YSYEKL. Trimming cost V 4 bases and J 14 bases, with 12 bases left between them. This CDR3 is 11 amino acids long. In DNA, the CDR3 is TGCGCCAGCAGCCCGACGGGGAAGGAGCATTTT. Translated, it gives CASSPTGKEHF.

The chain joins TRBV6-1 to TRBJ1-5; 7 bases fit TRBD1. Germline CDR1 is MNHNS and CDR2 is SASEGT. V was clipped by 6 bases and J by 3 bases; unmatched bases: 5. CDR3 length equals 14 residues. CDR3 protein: CASSPGQTNQPQHF. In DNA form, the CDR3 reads TGTGCCAGCAGCCCGGGACAGACCAATCAGCCCCAGCATTTT.

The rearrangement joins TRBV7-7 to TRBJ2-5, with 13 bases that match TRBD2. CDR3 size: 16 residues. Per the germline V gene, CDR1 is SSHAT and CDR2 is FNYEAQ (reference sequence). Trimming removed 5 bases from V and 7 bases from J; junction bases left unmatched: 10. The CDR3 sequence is CASSLGTSGESGTQYF. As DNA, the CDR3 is TGTGCCAGCAGCCTTGGGACTAGCGGGGAGTCCGGGACCCAGTACTTC.

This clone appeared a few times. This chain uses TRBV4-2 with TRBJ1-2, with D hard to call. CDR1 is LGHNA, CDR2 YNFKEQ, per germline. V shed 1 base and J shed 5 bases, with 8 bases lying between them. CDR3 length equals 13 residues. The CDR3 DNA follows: TGTGCCAGCAGCCAAGGCCCGCGGTATGGCTACACCTTC. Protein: CASSQGPRYGYTF.

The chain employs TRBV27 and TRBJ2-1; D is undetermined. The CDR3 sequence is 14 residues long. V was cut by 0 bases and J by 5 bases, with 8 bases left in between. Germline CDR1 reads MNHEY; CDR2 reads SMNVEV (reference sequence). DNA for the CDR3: TGTGCCAGCAGTTTATCAATCCTCAACAATGAGCAGTTCTTC. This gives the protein CASSLSILNNEQFF.

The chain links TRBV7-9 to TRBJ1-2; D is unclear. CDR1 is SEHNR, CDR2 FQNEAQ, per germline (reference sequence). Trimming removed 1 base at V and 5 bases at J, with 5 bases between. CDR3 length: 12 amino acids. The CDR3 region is CASSLGGYGYTF. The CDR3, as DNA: TGTGCCAGCAGCTTAGGGGGATATGGCTACACCTTC. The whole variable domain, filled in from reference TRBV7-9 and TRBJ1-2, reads DTGVSQNPRHKITKRGQNVTFRCDPISEHNRLYWYRQTLGQGPEFLTYFQNEAQLEKSRLLSDRFSAERPKGSFSTLEIQRTEQGDSAMYLCASSLGGYGYTFGSGTRLTVV.

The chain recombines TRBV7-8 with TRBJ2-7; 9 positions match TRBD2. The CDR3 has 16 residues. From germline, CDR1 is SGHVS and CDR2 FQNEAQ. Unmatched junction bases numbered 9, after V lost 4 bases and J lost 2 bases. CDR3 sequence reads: CASSSVGGGRAYEQYF. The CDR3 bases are TGTGCCAGCAGCTCGGTGGGGGGCGGGAGGGCCTACGAGCAGTACTTC.

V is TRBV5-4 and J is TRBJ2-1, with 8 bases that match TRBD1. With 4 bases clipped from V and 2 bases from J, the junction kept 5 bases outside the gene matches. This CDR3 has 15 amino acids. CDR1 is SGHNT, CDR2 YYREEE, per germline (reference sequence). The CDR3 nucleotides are TGTGCCAGCAGCCGAGGGACAGGAGCCTACAATGAGCAGTTCTTC. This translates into CASSRGTGAYNEQFF. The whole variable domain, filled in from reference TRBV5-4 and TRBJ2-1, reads ETGVTQSPTHLIKTRGQQVTLRCSSQSGHNTVSWYQQALGQGPQFIFQYYREEENGRGNFPPRFSGLQFPNYSSELNVNALELDDSALYLCASSRGTGAYNEQFFGPGTRLTVL.

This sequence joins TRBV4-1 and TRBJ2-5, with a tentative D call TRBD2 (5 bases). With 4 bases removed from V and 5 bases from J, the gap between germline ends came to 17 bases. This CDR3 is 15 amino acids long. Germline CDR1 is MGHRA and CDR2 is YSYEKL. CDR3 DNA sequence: TGCGCCAGCAGCCTCATGGACTCAAACGAGGAGACCCAGTACTTC. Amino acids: CASSLMDSNEETQYF.

CDR3 loop: CASSMGLLGETQYF. The CDR3 nucleotides read TGTGCCAGTAGTATGGGACTTCTGGGGGAGACCCAGTACTTC. V gene TRBV19 combines with J gene TRBJ2-5; D possibly corresponds to TRBD2 (6 bases). Germline V lookup: CDR1 LNHDA, CDR2 SQIVND (reference sequence). The CDR3 length is 14 residues. V lost 3 bases and J lost 5, with 13 bases in between.

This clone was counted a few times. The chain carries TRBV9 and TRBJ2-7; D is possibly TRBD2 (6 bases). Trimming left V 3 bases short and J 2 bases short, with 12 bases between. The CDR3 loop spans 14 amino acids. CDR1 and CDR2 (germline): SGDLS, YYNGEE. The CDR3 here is CASSAGTQAYEQYF. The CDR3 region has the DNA TGTGCCAGCAGCGCCGGGACTCAGGCCTACGAGCAGTACTTC.

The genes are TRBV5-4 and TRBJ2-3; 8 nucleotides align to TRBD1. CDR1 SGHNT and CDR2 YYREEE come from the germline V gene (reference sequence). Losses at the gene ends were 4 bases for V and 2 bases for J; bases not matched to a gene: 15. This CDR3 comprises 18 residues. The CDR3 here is CASSDLHKTGANTDTQYF. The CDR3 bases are TGTGCCAGCAGCGACCTCCACAAGACAGGGGCCAACACAGATACGCAGTATTTT.

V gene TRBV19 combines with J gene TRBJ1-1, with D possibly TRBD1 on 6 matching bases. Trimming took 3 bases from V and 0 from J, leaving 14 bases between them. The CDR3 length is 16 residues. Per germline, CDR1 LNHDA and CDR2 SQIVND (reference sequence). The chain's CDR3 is CASSMNRGQMNTEAFF. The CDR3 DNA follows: TGTGCCAGTAGTATGAACCGGGGGCAAATGAACACTGAAGCTTTCTTT.

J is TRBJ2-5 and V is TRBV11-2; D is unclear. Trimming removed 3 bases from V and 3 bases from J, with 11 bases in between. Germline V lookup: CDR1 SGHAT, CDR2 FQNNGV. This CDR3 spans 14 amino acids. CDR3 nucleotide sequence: TGTGCCAGCAGCTTTGTAGGGCTAAAAGAGACCCAGTACTTC. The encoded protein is CASSFVGLKETQYF.

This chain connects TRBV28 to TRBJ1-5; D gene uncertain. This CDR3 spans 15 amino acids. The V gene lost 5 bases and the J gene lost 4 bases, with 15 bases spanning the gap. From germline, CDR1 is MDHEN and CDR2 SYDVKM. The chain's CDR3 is CASSLDGVGNQPQHF. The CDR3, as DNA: TGTGCCAGCAGTCTCGACGGTGTGGGGAATCAGCCCCAGCATTTT.

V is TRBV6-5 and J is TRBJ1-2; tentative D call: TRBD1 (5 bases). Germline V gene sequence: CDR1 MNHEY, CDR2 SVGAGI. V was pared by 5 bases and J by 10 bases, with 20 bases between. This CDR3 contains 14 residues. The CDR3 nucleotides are TGTGCCAGCAGTAATGGACATTTCGCGAGTGACTACACCTTC. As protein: CASSNGHFASDYTF.

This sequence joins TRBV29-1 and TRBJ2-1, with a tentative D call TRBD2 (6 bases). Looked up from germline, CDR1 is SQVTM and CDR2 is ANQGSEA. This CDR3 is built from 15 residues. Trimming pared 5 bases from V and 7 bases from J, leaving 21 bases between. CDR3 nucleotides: TGCAGCGTTCCGGCTCGCGGGGTGGAGTGGAATGAGCAGTTCTTC. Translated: CSVPARGVEWNEQFF.

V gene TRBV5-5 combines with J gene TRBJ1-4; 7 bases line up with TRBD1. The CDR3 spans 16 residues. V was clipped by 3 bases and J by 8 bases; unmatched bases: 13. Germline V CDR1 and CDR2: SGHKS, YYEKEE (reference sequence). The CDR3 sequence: CASSWSITGVREKLFF. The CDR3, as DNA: TGTGCCAGCAGCTGGTCTATCACAGGGGTGCGGGAAAAACTGTTTTTT.

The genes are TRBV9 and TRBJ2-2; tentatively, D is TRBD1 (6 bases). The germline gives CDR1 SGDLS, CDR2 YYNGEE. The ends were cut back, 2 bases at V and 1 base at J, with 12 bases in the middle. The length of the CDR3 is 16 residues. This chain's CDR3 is CASSVAGTLNTGELFF. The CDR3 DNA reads TGTGCCAGCAGCGTCGCCGGGACATTGAACACCGGGGAGCTGTTTTTT. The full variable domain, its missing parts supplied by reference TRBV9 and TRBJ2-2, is DSGVTQTPKHLITATGQRVTLRCSPRSGDLSVYWYQQSLDQGLQFLIQYYNGEERAKGNILERFSAQQFPDLHSELNLSSLELGDSALYFCASSVAGTLNTGELFFGEGSRLTVL.

CDR3 in amino acids: CASSWRRGYEQYF. The CDR3 DNA sequence: TGTGCCAGCAGCTGGAGGAGAGGCTACGAGCAGTACTTC. The gene calls are TRBV11-2 and TRBJ2-7, with D maybe TRBD2 (5 bases). V shed 4 bases and J shed 3 bases, with 10 bases lying between them. Germline lookup yields CDR1 SGHAT and CDR2 FQNNGV. The CDR3 has 13 amino acids. The variable domain in full, completed from reference TRBV11-2 and TRBJ2-7, reads EAGVAQSPRYKIIEKRQSVAFWCNPISGHATLYWYQQILGQGPKLLIQFQNNGVVDDSQLPKDRFSAERLKGVDSTLKIQPAKLEDSAVYLCASSWRRGYEQYFGPGTRLTVT.

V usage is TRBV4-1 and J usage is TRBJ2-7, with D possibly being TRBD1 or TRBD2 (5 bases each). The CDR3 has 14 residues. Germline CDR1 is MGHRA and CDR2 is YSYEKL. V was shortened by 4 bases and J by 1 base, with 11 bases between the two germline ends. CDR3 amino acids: CASSPRDGSYEQYF. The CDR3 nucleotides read TGCGCCAGCAGCCCCCGGGACGGTTCCTACGAGCAGTACTTC.

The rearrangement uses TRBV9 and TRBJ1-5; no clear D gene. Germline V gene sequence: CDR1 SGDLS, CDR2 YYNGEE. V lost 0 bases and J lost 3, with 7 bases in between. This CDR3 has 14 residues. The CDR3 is CASSVGPNNQPQHF. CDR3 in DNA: TGTGCCAGCAGCGTAGGGCCGAACAATCAGCCCCAGCATTTT.

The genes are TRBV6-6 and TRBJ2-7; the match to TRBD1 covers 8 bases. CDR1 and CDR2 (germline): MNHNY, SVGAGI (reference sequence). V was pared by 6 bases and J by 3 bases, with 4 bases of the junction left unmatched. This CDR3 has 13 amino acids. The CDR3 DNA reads TGTGCCAGCAGAGAGGACAGGGTCTACGAGCAGTACTTC. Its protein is CASREDRVYEQYF.